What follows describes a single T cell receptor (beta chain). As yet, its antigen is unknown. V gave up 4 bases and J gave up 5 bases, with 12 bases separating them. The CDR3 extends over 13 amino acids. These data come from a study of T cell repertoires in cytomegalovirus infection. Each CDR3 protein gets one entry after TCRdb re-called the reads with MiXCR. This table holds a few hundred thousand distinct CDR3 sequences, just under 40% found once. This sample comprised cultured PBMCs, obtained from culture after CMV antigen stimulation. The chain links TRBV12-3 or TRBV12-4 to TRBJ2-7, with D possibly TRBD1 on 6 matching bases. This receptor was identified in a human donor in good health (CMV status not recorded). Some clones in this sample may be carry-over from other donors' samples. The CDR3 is CASSSKGVHEQYF. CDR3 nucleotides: TGTGCCAGCAGTTCAAAGGGGGTCCACGAGCAGTACTTC.